The 14 T cell receptor beta chains reported below all come from one sample, sequenced in a study of blood T cell repertoires in COVID-19. Method: immunoSEQ multiplex PCR; TCRdb's copy keeps in-frame clones and lacks some. This table has roughly 120,000 clones, 88% appearing once. Sequencing used peripheral blood. The receptors were sampled from a woman in her forties or fifties with active or convalescent COVID-19.

The chain employs TRBV5-5 and TRBJ2-2; 9 bases are shared with TRBD2. V was pared by 5 bases and J by 0 bases, with 5 bases of the junction left unmatched. CDR3 length: 16 amino acids. The V gene's germline CDR1 is SGHKS and CDR2 YYEKEE (reference sequence). CDR3 in amino acids: CASRGLAGPNTGELFF. The CDR3 region has the DNA TGTGCCAGCAGAGGGCTAGCGGGGCCGAACACCGGGGAGCTGTTTTTT.

This chain uses TRBV2 with TRBJ2-3; TRBD2 aligns across 9 bases. The germline V gene encodes CDR1 SNHLY and CDR2 FYNNEI. This CDR3 has 14 residues. V gave up 4 bases and J gave up 4 bases; unmatched junction bases: 3. The CDR3 DNA sequence: TGTGCCAGCAGTGGCGGGAGGGCCGCAGATACGCAGTATTTT. Protein sequence: CASSGGRAADTQYF.

This clone has more than one count but fewer than ten. The V call is TRBV25-1, the J call TRBJ1-2, with 9 bases matching TRBD1. The junction had 6 bases not matched to a gene; V was cut back by 4 bases and J by 6 bases. This CDR3 has 14 residues. Germline lookup yields CDR1 MGHDK and CDR2 SYGVNS. For the CDR3, the DNA is TGTGCCAGCAGTGTAGGGTGGACAGGGGATGGCTACACCTTC. Translating gives CASSVGWTGDGYTF.

The chain couples TRBV6-6 to TRBJ2-1; TRBD1 is a possible D gene (6 bases). V was clipped by 1 base and J by 7 bases, with 11 bases between them. The CDR3 sequence is 14 residues long. Germline CDR1 is MNHNY and CDR2 is SVGAGI (reference sequence). CDR3 region: CASSYLNRENEQFF. CDR3 DNA: TGTGCCAGCAGTTACTTAAACAGGGAAAATGAGCAGTTCTTC.

V and J are TRBV11-3 and TRBJ2-5; 12 bases are a match to TRBD1. CDR1 and CDR2 (germline): SGHNT, YENEEA. CDR3 size: 16 residues. The V and J ends lost 5 bases and 4 bases, in that order; junction bases with no gene match: 8. CDR3 coding DNA: TGTGCCAGCAGCACCGGGACAGGGGGCGCGGGAGAGACCCAGTACTTC. Translation gives CASSTGTGGAGETQYF. Complete variable domain (other parts from reference TRBV11-3 and TRBJ2-5): EAGVVQSPRYKIIEKKQPVAFWCNPISGHNTLYWYLQNLGQGPELLIRYENEEAVDDSQLPKDRFSAERLKGVDSTLKIQPAELGDSAVYLCASSTGTGGAGETQYFGPGTRLLVL.

This clone was seen just once. V usage is TRBV18 and J usage is TRBJ1-1; 7 nucleotides align to TRBD1. Looked up from germline, CDR1 is KGHSH and CDR2 is LQKENI. The CDR3 totals 16 residues. After removal of 4 bases from V and 6 bases from J, the junction contained 14 bases not matched to a gene. The CDR3 reads CASSLKKTGWMAEAFF. CDR3 coding DNA: TGTGCCAGCTCACTAAAGAAGACAGGGTGGATGGCTGAAGCTTTCTTT.

The chain employs TRBV7-9 and TRBJ2-1, with D perhaps TRBD2 (6 bases). The germline gives CDR1 SEHNR, CDR2 FQNEAQ (reference sequence). This CDR3 has 17 amino acids. Trimming removed 5 bases at V and 5 bases at J, with 22 bases between. CDR3 residues: CASSRALGGGENNEQFF. CDR3 nucleotides: TGTGCCAGCAGCCGAGCCCTGGGGGGTGGGGAAAACAATGAGCAGTTCTTC.

This sequence joins TRBV4-2 and TRBJ2-1, with TRBD2 matching 7 bases. The V gene's germline CDR1 is LGHNA and CDR2 YNFKEQ. The CDR3 has 16 residues. V dropped 0 bases and J dropped 2; count of bases not matched to a gene: 4. CDR3 residues: CASSQDGGRTYNEQFF. CDR3 DNA: TGTGCCAGCAGCCAAGATGGCGGGAGAACCTACAATGAGCAGTTCTTC.

This chain connects TRBV30 to TRBJ2-1; D might be TRBD2 (5 bases). The germline V gene has CDR1 GTSNPN and CDR2 SVGIG (reference sequence). CDR3 length: 13 amino acids. V lost 0 bases and J 4 bases, leaving 7 bases between the germline ends. The CDR3 loop reads CAWSVGLYNEQFF. In DNA, the CDR3 is TGTGCCTGGAGTGTAGGACTTTACAATGAGCAGTTCTTC.

The chain has TRBV11-1 and TRBJ2-5; D is uncertain. Between the trimmed V and J ends, which lost 5 bases and 4 bases, there was a span of 8 bases. Germline V CDR1 and CDR2: SGHAT, FQDESV (reference sequence). The CDR3 is 12 residues long. CDR3 protein: CASSPTPETQYF. The DNA of the CDR3 is TGTGCCAGCAGCCCCACTCCAGAGACCCAGTACTTC.

This clone qualifies as medium-sized. The chain carries TRBV9 and TRBJ1-2; TRBD1 aligns across 9 bases. The germline V gene has CDR1 SGDLS and CDR2 YYNGEE. Trimming removed 4 bases from V and 2 bases from J; junction bases left unmatched: 6. The CDR3 is 15 amino acids. CDR3 DNA sequence: TGTGCCAGCAGCCTCACCGGGACAGGGAACTATGGCTACACCTTC. Its translation is CASSLTGTGNYGYTF. Full variable domain (outside the CDR3, taken from reference TRBV9 and TRBJ1-2): DSGVTQTPKHLITATGQRVTLRCSPRSGDLSVYWYQQSLDQGLQFLIQYYNGEERAKGNILERFSAQQFPDLHSELNLSSLELGDSALYFCASSLTGTGNYGYTFGSGTRLTVV.

The V call is TRBV3-1 (or the pseudogene TRBV3-2), the J call TRBJ2-7, with D hard to call. V was pared by 5 bases and J by 3 bases, with 8 bases between. From germline, CDR1 is LGHDT and CDR2 YNNKEL (reference sequence). The CDR3 loop spans 12 amino acids. The DNA for the CDR3 is TGTGCCAGCAGCGACTTCGACTACGAGCAGTACTTC. Protein product: CASSDFDYEQYF.

The sample holds one count of this clone. This chain joins TRBV28 and TRBJ1-2; unclear D gene. V lost 5 bases to trimming and J lost 2 bases, with 9 bases between them. CDR3 length: 13 residues. Germline V CDR1 and CDR2: MDHEN, SYDVKM. For the CDR3, the DNA is TGTGCCAGCAGTCCGACACCCAACTATGGCTACACCTTC. Translating it yields CASSPTPNYGYTF.

The gene calls are TRBV6-5 and TRBJ2-7, with 7 bases lining up with TRBD2. The V gene end was trimmed by 7 bases and the J gene end by 5 bases; junction bases not matched to a gene: 11. The CDR3 totals 14 residues. CDR1 is MNHEY, CDR2 SVGAGI, per germline. The CDR3 DNA reads as TGTGCCAGCATTTCCGGGACTATCGGGCACGAGCAGTACTTC. The encoded protein is CASISGTIGHEQYF.